What follows describes a single T cell receptor (beta chain). The CDR3 is 15 residues long. V lost 4 bases, J lost 0 bases, and 10 bases lay in between. Looked up from germline, CDR1 is LNHDA and CDR2 is SQIVND (reference sequence). The sample comes from a study of blood T cell repertoires in COVID-19. Whole-study context: Spain, Italy and the United States supplied samples that represented acute and convalescent COVID-19.

Repertoires were generated with immunoSEQ multiplex PCR, while TCRdb's copy carries only in-frame clones and drops some. The table includes more than 300,000 clones, about nine tenths detected once. The sequenced material came from PBMCs or T cells enriched from blood (not recorded which). The chain recombines TRBV19 with TRBJ1-3; no definite D call. The clonotype originates from a woman aged 40-49 years who had been exposed to COVID-19. The CDR3 nucleotides are TGTGCCAGTAGTACCGGGATAAACTCTGGAAACACCATATATTTT. Translating it yields CASSTGINSGNTIYF.